Shown below are 22 T cell receptor beta chains from a single sample sequenced in a study of T cell responses to AZD1222 COVID-19 vaccine. Clones were read by immunoSEQ multiplex PCR, and TCRdb kept only the in-frame ones, dropping some. The sample lists more than 150,000 clones; around 90% were seen once. The sequencing used peripheral blood, collected 28 days after the second AZD1222 dose. The origin of the receptors is an adult who received the AZD1222 COVID-19 vaccine.

The V and J genes are TRBV9 and TRBJ1-3, with D possibly being TRBD1 (5 bases). The V and J ends lost 4 bases and 0 bases respectively, with 20 bases between them. This CDR3 has 18 residues. Germline lookup yields CDR1 SGDLS and CDR2 YYNGEE. The CDR3 coding sequence is TGTGCCAGCAGCAAGACATCACCCGACAGAGACTCTGGAAACACCATATATTTT. Its protein is CASSKTSPDRDSGNTIYF.

The chain links TRBV5-1 to TRBJ2-3; 7 positions match TRBD2. Germline V gene data show CDR1 as SGHRS and CDR2 as YFSETQ. Losses at the gene ends were 4 bases for V and 0 bases for J; bases not matched to a gene: 8. CDR3 length: 16 amino acids. The CDR3 DNA is TGCGCCAGCAGCCGCTACAGCGGGGTTAGCACAGATACGCAGTATTTT. Translated: CASSRYSGVSTDTQYF.

The chain employs TRBV5-1 and TRBJ2-3; unclear D gene. The V end lost 0 bases, the J end lost 1 base, and 9 bases lay between the germline ends. This CDR3 is 15 amino acids long. Germline V gene sequence: CDR1 SGHRS, CDR2 YFSETQ. The CDR3 DNA sequence: TGCGCCAGCAGCTTGGGTGGGGTCGGCACAGATACGCAGTATTTT. It translates to CASSLGGVGTDTQYF.

The rearrangement joins TRBV27 to TRBJ2-2, with TRBD1 identical over 8 bases. CDR3 length: 14 residues. V was pared by 4 bases and J by 5 bases, with 3 bases of the junction left unmatched. CDR1 and CDR2 (germline): MNHEY, SMNVEV (reference sequence). The CDR3 reads CASSSGTGTGELFF. DNA for the CDR3: TGTGCCAGCAGTTCGGGGACAGGAACCGGGGAGCTGTTTTTT.

The chain combines TRBV29-1 with TRBJ1-6; 7 bases are shared with TRBD1. CDR1 is SQVTM and CDR2 is ANQGSEA in the germline V gene. This CDR3 region has 14 residues. J lost 0 bases, V lost 7 bases, and 3 bases had no gene match. CDR3 protein: CSARDSSYNSPLHF. CDR3 nucleotide sequence: TGCAGCGCAAGGGACAGCTCCTATAATTCACCCCTCCACTTT. Complete variable domain (other parts from reference TRBV29-1 and TRBJ1-6): SAVISQKPSRDICQRGTSLTIQCQVDSQVTMMFWYRQQPGQSLTLIATANQGSEATYESGFVIDKFPISRPNLTFSTLTVSNMSPEDSSIYLCSARDSSYNSPLHFGNGTRLTVT.

The chain carries TRBV3-1 (or the pseudogene TRBV3-2) and TRBJ2-7; unclear D gene. The length of the CDR3 is 11 residues. Trimming removed 4 bases from V and 3 bases from J, with 4 bases in between. Germline V gives CDR1 LGHDT, CDR2 YNNKEL (reference sequence). CDR3: CASSRYYEQYF. In nucleotides, the CDR3 is TGTGCCAGCAGCCGTTACTACGAGCAGTACTTC.

The V gene is TRBV7-9, the J gene TRBJ1-4, with 7 bases that match TRBD1. V shed 7 bases, J shed 4 bases, and the junction held 9 bases outside the gene matches. The CDR3 consists of 15 residues. CDR1 is SEHNR and CDR2 is FQNEAQ in the germline V gene (reference sequence). DNA for the CDR3: TGTGCCAGCACCGCCCGGACAGGAAATAATGAAAAACTGTTTTTT. Amino acid sequence: CASTARTGNNEKLFF.

The chain joins TRBV5-1 to TRBJ2-7, with D possibly being TRBD1 or TRBD2 (5 bases each). In germline, CDR1 is SGHRS, CDR2 YFSETQ. CDR3 length: 15 amino acids. V was cut by 0 bases and J by 5 bases, with 15 bases left in between. This CDR3 is CASSLVAGSSHEQYF. CDR3 in DNA: TGCGCCAGCAGCTTGGTGGCAGGGAGTAGTCACGAGCAGTACTTC.

The V gene is TRBV29-1, the J gene TRBJ1-1; possible D gene TRBD1, 5 bases. Trimming removed 6 bases from V and 2 bases from J, with 13 bases in between. This CDR3 is built from 13 residues. From germline, CDR1 is SQVTM and CDR2 ANQGSEA. This CDR3 reads CSVEGRLNTEAFF. CDR3 bases: TGCAGCGTCGAGGGGCGCCTAAACACTGAAGCTTTCTTT. The variable domain in full, completed from reference TRBV29-1 and TRBJ1-1, reads SAVISQKPSRDICQRGTSLTIQCQVDSQVTMMFWYRQQPGQSLTLIATANQGSEATYESGFVIDKFPISRPNLTFSTLTVSNMSPEDSSIYLCSVEGRLNTEAFFGQGTRLTVV.

The chain links TRBV4-2 to TRBJ2-7, with TRBD1 matching 11 bases. Germline-derived CDR1 and CDR2 are LGHNA and YNFKEQ. J was trimmed by 3 bases and V by 0 bases; bases with no gene match: 4. The CDR3 has 16 residues. This chain's CDR3 is CASSQDPGTGGYEQYF. The CDR3 nucleotides read TGTGCCAGCAGCCAAGATCCCGGGACAGGGGGCTACGAGCAGTACTTC.

The rearrangement joins TRBV2 to TRBJ2-2; D not certain. V lost 1 base to trimming and J lost 2 bases, with 11 bases between them. CDR3 size: 16 residues. Per germline, CDR1 SNHLY and CDR2 FYNNEI. The CDR3 sequence: CASSEEALFNTGELFF. In DNA form, the CDR3 reads TGTGCCAGCAGTGAAGAGGCACTCTTCAACACCGGGGAGCTGTTTTTT.

The chain joins TRBV7-2 to TRBJ1-6, with D possibly being TRBD1 (5 bases). The CDR3 runs to 17 residues. Germline-derived CDR1 and CDR2 are SGHTA and FQGNSA. Trimming took off 0 bases at V and 4 bases at J, with 13 bases between the two ends. As DNA, the CDR3 is TGTGCCAGCAGCTTAGCTTCTGGGGGGGTATATAATTCACCCCTCCACTTT. This gives the protein CASSLASGGVYNSPLHF.

This clone was seen only once. The CDR3 spells CASSTGAGNQPQHF. The CDR3 nucleotides are TGTGCCAGCAGCACAGGGGCGGGCAATCAGCCCCAGCATTTT. The gene calls are TRBV2 and TRBJ1-5, with TRBD1 matching 7 bases. This CDR3 spans 14 amino acids. Germline V lookup: CDR1 SNHLY, CDR2 FYNNEI. Trimming took 6 bases from V and 2 from J; bases not matched to a gene: 4.

The genes are TRBV5-1 and TRBJ2-7, with D hard to call. Germline values: CDR1 SGHRS, CDR2 YFSETQ. With 3 bases removed from V and 5 bases from J, the gap between germline ends came to 9 bases. The CDR3 spans 12 residues. The CDR3 DNA is TGCGCCAGCAGCTCATCATTAAACGAGCAGTACTTC. Translating it yields CASSSSLNEQYF.

The chain recombines TRBV9 with TRBJ2-1; D tentatively reads TRBD1 or TRBD2 (6 bases each). Trimming pared 4 bases from V and 1 base from J, leaving 12 bases between. Germline CDR1 is SGDLS and CDR2 is YYNGEE. The CDR3 extends over 15 amino acids. CDR3 loop: CASSTGGGSYNEQFF. The CDR3 DNA follows: TGTGCCAGCAGCACCGGAGGGGGGTCCTACAATGAGCAGTTCTTC.

The rearrangement uses TRBV27 and TRBJ2-2; no clear D. This CDR3 spans 16 amino acids. The germline V gene encodes CDR1 MNHEY and CDR2 SMNVEV (reference sequence). Trimming took off 5 bases at V and 2 bases at J, with 15 bases between the two ends. The CDR3 DNA is TGTGCCAGCAGTATATGGCCATCGATAAACACCGGGGAGCTGTTTTTT. Its translation: CASSIWPSINTGELFF.

The chain joins TRBV11-3 to TRBJ2-2, with TRBD2 identical over 13 bases. This CDR3 is 16 amino acids long. The V gene end was trimmed by 5 bases and the J gene end by 3 bases; junction bases not matched to a gene: 3. The germline gives CDR1 SGHNT, CDR2 YENEEA. CDR3 in DNA: TGTGCCAGCAGCCGCACTAGCGGGAGGGACACCGGGGAGCTGTTTTTT. The encoded protein is CASSRTSGRDTGELFF.

This chain links TRBV7-9 with TRBJ1-1; unclear D gene. Germline V gene data show CDR1 as SEHNR and CDR2 as FQNEAQ (reference sequence). Trimming left V 1 base short and J 6 bases short, with 9 bases between. The CDR3 runs to 13 residues. CDR3 amino acids: CASSLGLAAEAFF. DNA of the CDR3: TGTGCCAGCAGCTTAGGGTTAGCAGCTGAAGCTTTCTTT.

This clone was counted a few times. The chain is built from TRBV7-9 and TRBJ1-1, with a possible D match to TRBD1 (6 bases). The CDR3 consists of 16 residues. V lost 5 bases to trimming and J lost 1 base, with 17 bases between them. CDR1 is SEHNR and CDR2 is FQNEAQ in the germline V gene (reference sequence). CDR3 loop: CASSPQGTLTNTEAFF. The CDR3 region has the DNA TGTGCCAGCAGCCCACAGGGAACCCTCACGAACACTGAAGCTTTCTTT.

The gene calls are TRBV13 and TRBJ2-7; TRBD2 is a possible D gene (6 bases). V was trimmed by 5 bases and J by 4 bases, leaving 15 bases between them. CDR1 is PRHDT, CDR2 FYEKMQ, per germline (reference sequence). The CDR3 sequence is 14 residues long. CDR3 in DNA: TGTGCCAGCAGCGTGGGCCAGGAGGGGTACGAGCAGTACTTC. It codes for CASSVGQEGYEQYF.

The chain joins TRBV30 to TRBJ1-1; 7 positions match TRBD1. The V gene's germline CDR1 is GTSNPN and CDR2 SVGIG (reference sequence). V was clipped by 0 bases and J by 11 bases; unmatched bases: 6. The CDR3 spans 12 residues. CDR3 residues: CAWSVDRVRAFF. The DNA of the CDR3 is TGTGCCTGGAGTGTCGACAGGGTGCGGGCTTTCTTT. Looking up the rest from reference TRBV30 and TRBJ1-1 gives the full variable domain: SQTIHQWPATLVQPVGSPLSLECTVEGTSNPNLYWYRQAAGRGLQLLFYSVGIGQISSEVPQNLSASRPQDRQFILSSKKLLLSDSGFYLCAWSVDRVRAFFGQGTRLTVV.

The chain employs TRBV5-1 and TRBJ1-6; TRBD1 matches 7 bases. The CDR3 consists of 14 residues. Germline CDR1 reads SGHRS; CDR2 reads YFSETQ. The ends lost 3 bases at V and 8 bases at J; junction bases unmatched: 5. CDR3 in amino acids: CASSSGGSYSPLHF. Written as DNA, the CDR3 is TGCGCCAGCAGCTCAGGGGGATCCTATTCACCCCTCCACTTT.